This record covers a single T cell receptor beta chain. It has no known antigen specificity. Nothing much larger sits one base from this clone, and base qualities are not available. Read against the paper, the sample's time point label means: baseline before first vaccination. Samples from vaccinated people were obtained from the UK trials COV001 and COV002, which included a single-blind randomized controlled phase 2/3 trial of AZD1222 (ChAdOx1 nCoV-19) in healthy adults. For TCRbeta chain sequencing, PBMC samples from trial participants were taken at day 0 and at day 28 after the second dose. The CDR3 regions of human TCRbeta chains were subjected to immunosequencing. Regarding the original processing steps: TCRs in the repertoires were compared against a reference library of SARS-CoV-2-specific TCRs that had been generated with the MIRA antigen-specificity platform. Breadth meant the fraction of unique TCRs that were SARS-CoV-2-associated, whereas depth meant the fraction of total T cells that were SARS-CoV-2-associated. Using the MIRA data, each spike-specific TCR was mapped to the spike region that the TCR reacts to and placed in a CD4 or CD8 class. Log10-transformed breadth and depth values were compared by one-way ANOVA with Sidak's multiple comparisons tests. TCRdb provides this immuneACCESS table in a form limited to in-frame rearrangements. Some clones are lacking; in checked studies, under half of them reflect an unresolved V gene, and why the rest are absent is not known. The DNA gave D and trimming, while V, J and clone size come from that table. The sample table holds around 100,000 clones, of which about 86% were seen once. The top ten hold around 9.9% of the sample.

These data belong to a study of T cell responses to AZD1222 COVID-19 vaccine (dated by TCRdb to the early 2020s). The study in broad terms: Because spike-specific TCR depth and breadth did not differ between the two schedules, AZD1222 recipients who got a second dose at roughly 4 weeks were pooled with those who got a second dose at roughly 12 weeks. TCR sequencing covered 233 trial participants: nearly 210 given two doses of AZD1222 and about 26 given two doses of MenACWY control vaccine. Trial participants were enrolled by age into subgroups of 18-55, 56-69 and 70-plus years, and about 150, 27 and 61 TCR-sequenced participants, respectively, were included in these subgroups. Here is what the overall study found, with its caveats: After two AZD1222 doses, spike-specific TCR breadth and depth were significantly higher than at day 0 and than in MenACWY recipients. Because no day 14 peak-response samples were available, repertoires were characterized only after the peak T cell response. Participants were mostly white British and included more females than males, and it was suggested by the authors that clonal diversity may have been underestimated. Reportedly, close to half of the unique spike-specific TCRs recognized epitopes lying outside the regions that are mutated in the B.1.351 and B.1.1.7 variants. The whole spike protein was spanned by vaccine-associated CD4 TCRs, and dominant responses were seen in regions 160-218 and 743-854. Conclusions about previously exposed vaccinees are limited because only 6 or 7 AZD1222 recipients were SARS-CoV-2 seropositive at baseline. In the small 56-69-year group, the increase in depth fell short of significance, most likely because of low power.

A distance of 3 bases separates the germline ends of V and J, which lose 0 bases and 4 bases respectively. The CDR3 sequence holds 12 residues, the cysteine and phenylalanine included. Only CDR3 DNA is held: 36 bases, read in frame from base 1. CDR1 and CDR2, looked up from the germline V gene, are SGHAT and FQNNGV. This sequence was found in an adult in good health. The sample consisted of peripheral blood, taken on day 0 of AZD1222 vaccination. The chain links TRBV11-2 with TRBJ1-2; confidence is insufficient to name the D gene. This receptor carries the CDR3 CASSLDSYGYTF. The DNA reads as follows: TGTGCCAGCAGCTTAGACAGCTATGGCTACACCTTC. With the rest looked up from the reference TRBV11-2 and TRBJ1-2 genes rather than sequenced, the full variable domain is EAGVAQSPRYKIIEKRQSVAFWCNPISGHATLYWYQQILGQGPKLLIQFQNNGVVDDSQLPKDRFSAERLKGVDSTLKIQPAKLEDSAVYLCASSLDSYGYTFGSGTRLTVV.